This paragraph reports one TCR beta chain. Its antigen target is currently unknown. Base qualities are not at hand, and no much larger clone is one base apart. V is shortened by 3 bases, J by 2 bases, and the region joining them spans 9 bases. Inclusive of the bounding cysteine and phenylalanine, the CDR3 is 15 residues long. The retained sequence is limited to the CDR3, 45 bases, with the frame set at the first base. Based on the germline V gene, the CDR1 and CDR2 sequences are SGHRS and YFSETQ. The protocol used for the library was the immunoSEQ multiplex PCR assay. DNA from the cultured and isolated CD4+ T cells underwent TCR beta CDR3 sequencing. The paper's data handling went like this. The analysis removed non-productive TCR sequences, trimmed reads to the CDR3 region, and retained only CDR3s that were 7 or more amino acids long. Antigen-specific clonotypes were identified using the MANAFEST web app by comparison of expansion in peptide wells against reference cultures. To be called positive, a clone needed expansion at FDR<0.05 compared with the reference and with all other wells, an odds ratio greater than 5, and a frequency greater than 0.1% in two replicate wells. A clonotype was called cross-reactive if it was significantly expanded both in SARS-CoV-2 spike wells and in at least one common cold coronavirus spike condition. Using the stringdist R package, CDR3 similarity was measured by Levenshtein distance, and unrooted trees were constructed with ape in R 3.6.1. TCRdb took this table from immuneACCESS and kept in-frame rearrangements with V and J called. Such tables lack part of the clones; where checked against another copy, unresolved V genes explain under half of the gap, and the rest is unexplained. V, J and clone size were drawn from that table, and D and trimming were deduced from the DNA. For this sample the table gives nearly 50,000 clones, of which about 76% were detected only once. The ten largest clones add up to about 4.9% of the sample.

After less than 13 days of culture, CD4+ T cells were isolated with the EasySep CD4+ T cell isolation kit. Convalescent patients had PCR-confirmed SARS-CoV-2 infection between March and December 2020, before Alpha, Beta and Delta variants emerged in the United States. Participants received two doses of either the BNT162b2 or the mRNA-1273 mRNA SARS-CoV-2 vaccine. Half of the culture medium was replaced with fresh IL-2-containing medium on days 3 and 7. Unless otherwise noted, each peptide stimulation condition was cultured in triplicate wells. Using Ficoll-Paque Plus gradient centrifugation, PBMC were separated from whole blood and then either used fresh or cryopreserved at -140C. Genomic DNA was extracted from cultured CD4+ T cells with the QIAamp micro DNA kit. This record comes from a study of vaccination effects on CD4 cells after COVID-19 (dated by TCRdb to about 2022). About the study as a whole: The ViraFEST assay stimulated PBMC with viral peptide pools and then used TCR sequencing to identify antigen-specific CD4+ T cell clonotypes by expansion. Samples were taken from three convalescent patients early (day +14) and late (day +241, +227, +161 respectively) after vaccination. Post-vaccine samples across the study were collected a median of 72 days after the second dose, with a range of 14 to 241. A few million PBMC per well were cultured in IMDM with roughly 5% human AB serum, 10 IU/ml IL-2 and gentamicin, plus 10 ug/ml peptides. Cultures from other donors in the study were sequenced with the Oncomine TCR Beta short-read assay on an Illumina iSeq 100. A total of 9 to 11 COVID-19 convalescent patients and a handful of SARS-CoV-2-naive healthy vaccine recipients were included in the full study. In both COVID-19 convalescent patients and infection-naive vaccine recipients, the study compared SARS-CoV-2 spike-specific CD4+ TCR repertoires from before mRNA vaccination with those from after it.

Points the paper makes about the study in general: In convalescent patients, the post-vaccine spike-reactive repertoire consisted mainly of new vaccine-induced clones, largely distinct from infection-induced clones. Limitations of the study were the small number of convalescent patients and the absence of early post-infection timepoints. Both infection-induced and vaccine-induced clones contracted markedly at late post-vaccination timepoints, which is consistent with waning T cell responses.

The sequence links TRBV5-1 to TRBJ2-6, with no confidently assigned D gene. Material: CD4+ T cells from PBMCs cultured without peptide, obtained after COVID-19 vaccination. The origin of this receptor is a human donor who had a prior SARS-CoV-2 infection. The CDR3 region: CASSSDPAGANVLTF. The nucleotide sequence is TGCGCCAGCAGCTCAGACCCTGCTGGGGCCAACGTCCTGACTTTC.